Only a few counts were recorded for the clone carrying this TCR beta chain. TCR beta cDNA libraries included unique molecular identifiers. TCRdb reanalysed the PCR reads using MiXCR and keeps one entry per CDR3 protein. The data hold roughly 400,000 distinct CDR3 sequences, with approximately 42% observed a single time. The sample originates from a study of post-analysis software for immune sequencing data. The TCR comes from a girl aged 2-10 years with multiple sclerosis. The sequenced material came from blood.

CDR3 in DNA: TGCGCCAGCAGCCAAGTTGGGGGGGATAAGGACAATGAGCAGTTCTTC. This gives the protein CASSQVGGDKDNEQFF. The chain links TRBV4-1 to TRBJ2-1, with TRBD2 matching over 7 bases. Germline V gene sequence: CDR1 MGHRA, CDR2 YSYEKL. This CDR3 region has 16 residues. V lost 1 base to trimming and J lost 5 bases; unmatched junction nucleotides: 8.